A selection of T cell receptor beta chains follows, all from one sample in a study. TCRdb re-analysed the RT-PCR reads in MiXCR, keeping a single row per CDR3 protein. The table records more than 550,000 distinct CDR3 sequences, more than 13% of them present only once. Sequenced material: memory CD4+ T cells from blood. Receptors originate from a female donor in good health, serving as a healthy control. Both conserved end residues are part of each CDR3. Each record gives: D gene, clone size, J gene, V gene, CDR3 DNA, CDR3 protein. The D gene is left open where the match is weak. Clone sizes are given selectively: once, few, many, or a class where the clone is expanded.

D: NA
size: few
J: TRBJ2-1
V: TRBV6-2/TRBV6-3
DNA: TGTGCCAGCAGTTACTCGTTCCTAGCGGAGCAGTTCTTC
CDR3: CASSYSFLAEQFF

D: NA
size: NA
J: TRBJ1-2
V: TRBV12-3/TRBV12-4
DNA: TGTGCCAGCAGTTTAGGAGAGGGGGTGGGAGGCTACACCTTC
CDR3: CASSLGEGVGGYTF

D: TRBD2
size: few
J: TRBJ2-5
V: TRBV5-1
DNA: TGCGCCAGCAGCCCAATGACTAGCGGGAGGGGAGAGACCCAGTACTTC
CDR3: CASSPMTSGRGETQYF

D: TRBD2
size: NA
J: TRBJ2-1
V: TRBV30
DNA: TGTGCGACATTGCCCCCGGGACTACCTTACAATGAGCAGTTCTTC
CDR3: CATLPPGLPYNEQFF

D: TRBD1
size: NA
J: TRBJ1-1
V: TRBV7-9
DNA: TGTGCCAGCAGCTTAGCGGAGACAGGGAATGGAGCTTTCTTT
CDR3: CASSLAETGNGAFF

D: NA
size: many
J: TRBJ1-1
V: TRBV4-3
DNA: TGCGCCAGCAGCCGGGCATTCAGCGGGGGCGTGATGAACACTGAAGCTTTCTTT
CDR3: CASSRAFSGGVMNTEAFF

D: NA
size: NA
J: TRBJ2-3
V: TRBV7-9
DNA: TGTGCCAGCAGCTTAGGACAGGAAAGCACAGATACGCAGTATTTT
CDR3: CASSLGQESTDTQYF

D: TRBD1
size: few
J: TRBJ2-7
V: TRBV20-1
DNA: TGCAGTGCTAGTCTCCGGGACAGGGCCTACGAGCAGTACTTC
CDR3: CSASLRDRAYEQYF

D: NA
size: NA
J: TRBJ1-1
V: TRBV6-5
DNA: TGTGCCAGCAGTTACACGGGGGCCGCTGAAGCTTTCTTT
CDR3: CASSYTGAAEAFF

D: NA
size: many
J: TRBJ2-1
V: TRBV10-3
DNA: TGTGCCATCACACCGGGAGCCTCGGGGTCCGGTAGAAATGAGCAGTTCTTC
CDR3: CAITPGASGSGRNEQFF

D: TRBD1
size: NA
J: TRBJ1-1
V: TRBV4-3
DNA: TGCGCCAGCAGCCAATACTACAGGGGGAACACTGAAGCTTTCTTT
CDR3: CASSQYYRGNTEAFF

D: NA
size: NA
J: TRBJ2-2
V: TRBV12-3/TRBV12-4
DNA: TGTGCCAGCAGATCACCCGGGGAGAACACCGGGGAGCTGTTTTTT
CDR3: CASRSPGENTGELFF

D: TRBD1
size: few
J: TRBJ1-5
V: TRBV6-2/TRBV6-3
DNA: TGTGCCAGCAGTTACCGGGGGACAGAGCCCCAGCATTTT
CDR3: CASSYRGTEPQHF

D: NA
size: few
J: TRBJ2-1
V: TRBV6-2/TRBV6-3
DNA: TGTGCCAGCAGGGCTGTGGGGGGGCCTTTGTACAATGAGCAGTTCTTC
CDR3: CASRAVGGPLYNEQFF

D: NA
size: many
J: TRBJ1-2
V: TRBV27
DNA: TGTGCCAGCAGAGCCGGGACGGAATCCTATGGCTACACCTTC
CDR3: CASRAGTESYGYTF

D: TRBD2
size: few
J: TRBJ2-5
V: TRBV20-1
DNA: TGCAGTGCGGGAGGGGCAGCAGACGGGACGGGGACCCAGTACTTC
CDR3: CSAGGAADGTGTQYF

D: NA
size: many
J: TRBJ1-1
V: TRBV5-1
DNA: TGCGCCAGCAGCTTAAGCTCTCCGGGGGACATGAACACTGAAGCTTTCTTT
CDR3: CASSLSSPGDMNTEAFF

D: TRBD1
size: NA
J: TRBJ2-3
V: TRBV4-2
DNA: TGTGCCAGCAGCCCGACAGGGACAGGAGTCACAGATACGCAGTATTTT
CDR3: CASSPTGTGVTDTQYF

D: NA
size: NA
J: TRBJ2-2
V: TRBV12-3/TRBV12-4
DNA: TGTGCCAGCAGTTTAGGTTTCTCATCCGGGGAGCTGTTTTTT
CDR3: CASSLGFSSGELFF

D: NA
size: few
J: TRBJ1-1
V: TRBV29-1
DNA: TGCAGCGTGTCTTTGCAGGTAAACACTGAAGCTTTCTTT
CDR3: CSVSLQVNTEAFF

D: NA
size: many
J: TRBJ1-5
V: TRBV4-1
DNA: TGCGCCAGCAGCCAAGAAATGGGAGGCATCCAGCATTTT
CDR3: CASSQEMGGIQHF

D: TRBD1
size: many
J: TRBJ1-2
V: TRBV27
DNA: TGTGCCAGCAGTTCAGTGACAGGGAATAACTATGGCTACACCTTC
CDR3: CASSSVTGNNYGYTF

D: NA
size: NA
J: TRBJ1-6
V: TRBV6-5
DNA: TGTGCCAGCAGTTACTCGGGCAGGAGCTCCTATAATTCACCCCTCCACTTT
CDR3: CASSYSGRSSYNSPLHF

D: NA
size: few
J: TRBJ2-2
V: TRBV12-3/TRBV12-4
DNA: TGTGCCAGCAGCGCAAGCAGGGTATCCGATGACACCGGGGAGCTGTTTTTT
CDR3: CASSASRVSDDTGELFF

D: NA
size: NA
J: TRBJ2-7
V: TRBV5-1
DNA: TGCGCCAGCAGCTTGGGTGGCCTTCTGAGCGAGCAGTACTTC
CDR3: CASSLGGLLSEQYF

D: NA
size: few
J: TRBJ1-6
V: TRBV6-1
DNA: TGTGCCAGCAGACAGATCCATAATTCACCCCTCCACTTT
CDR3: CASRQIHNSPLHF

D: NA
size: many
J: TRBJ2-1
V: TRBV20-1
DNA: TGCAGTGCGGACCGGACGGGACCCTACAATGAGCAGTTCTTC
CDR3: CSADRTGPYNEQFF

D: TRBD2
size: NA
J: TRBJ2-1
V: TRBV11-2
DNA: TGTGCCAGCAGCAACCCCGGACTAGAAGTTAATGAGCAGTTCTTC
CDR3: CASSNPGLEVNEQFF

D: NA
size: NA
J: TRBJ2-5
V: TRBV7-3
DNA: TGTGCCAGCAGTCGGGGAGAGCAGGAGACCCAGCACTTC
CDR3: CASSRGEQETQHF

D: NA
size: few
J: TRBJ2-5
V: TRBV28
DNA: TGTGCCAGCACCCGACAGGCGCAAGAGACCCAGTACTTC
CDR3: CASTRQAQETQYF

D: NA
size: NA
J: TRBJ2-7
V: TRBV20-1
DNA: TGCAGTGCTCAATTTCAGGGTACCTACGAGCAGTACTTC
CDR3: CSAQFQGTYEQYF

D: NA
size: NA
J: TRBJ1-5
V: TRBV28
DNA: TGTGCCAGCAGTTCGCCGGGCCTTGCGACTGTCAATCAGCCCCAGCATTTT
CDR3: CASSSPGLATVNQPQHF

D: TRBD1
size: NA
J: TRBJ2-7
V: TRBV20-1
DNA: TGCAGTCCCACAAGGGACAGGGGGGACCACCACTCCTACGAGCAGTACTTC
CDR3: CSPTRDRGDHHSYEQYF

D: NA
size: NA
J: TRBJ2-2
V: TRBV7-9
DNA: TGTGCCACCCCAAGACAGGGAGGTTCGAACACCGGGGAGCTGTTTTTT
CDR3: CATPRQGGSNTGELFF

D: TRBD1
size: many
J: TRBJ2-1
V: TRBV5-4
DNA: TGTGCCAGCAGCGGTGGGACAGTGGGTTTTAATGAGCAGTTCTTC
CDR3: CASSGGTVGFNEQFF

D: NA
size: many
J: TRBJ1-5
V: TRBV7-9
DNA: TGTGCCAGCAGCCCTAAACATAGGTCGGGGGCAAATCAGCCCCAGCATTTT
CDR3: CASSPKHRSGANQPQHF

D: TRBD1
size: few
J: TRBJ2-5
V: TRBV10-3
DNA: TGTGCCATCAGTCCAGGGGGCAACCAAGAGACCCAGTACTTC
CDR3: CAISPGGNQETQYF

D: NA
size: NA
J: TRBJ2-2
V: TRBV7-2
DNA: TGTGCCAGCACAGTGAGGGCGCAAGGGACCGGGGAGCTGTTTTTT
CDR3: CASTVRAQGTGELFF

D: TRBD2
size: NA
J: TRBJ2-2
V: TRBV27
DNA: TGTGCCAGCAGTTTTAGCGGGAGATGGGCCGGGGAGCTGTTTTTT
CDR3: CASSFSGRWAGELFF

D: TRBD1
size: many
J: TRBJ2-1
V: TRBV29-1
DNA: TGCAGCGGCAGCGGACAGGGGGCCGCGCAGTTCTTC
CDR3: CSGSGQGAAQFF

D: NA
size: few
J: TRBJ2-3
V: TRBV9
DNA: TGTGCCAGCAGCGCCCAACAGGGGAGGGGCACAGATACGCAGTATTTT
CDR3: CASSAQQGRGTDTQYF

D: TRBD1
size: few
J: TRBJ2-1
V: TRBV20-1
DNA: TGCAGTGCGATATCGATGGGACAGTACTTGGATGAGCAGTTCTTC
CDR3: CSAISMGQYLDEQFF

D: NA
size: many
J: TRBJ2-2
V: TRBV20-1
DNA: TGCAGTGCTACAAGGATGTCGAACACCGGGGAGCTGTTTTTT
CDR3: CSATRMSNTGELFF

D: TRBD1
size: NA
J: TRBJ1-3
V: TRBV28
DNA: TGTGCCAGCAGGACTCTTCCCTTACAGGGGGCTACTGGAAACACCATATATTTT
CDR3: CASRTLPLQGATGNTIYF

D: NA
size: NA
J: TRBJ2-1
V: TRBV7-3
DNA: TGTGCCAGCAGCCCGAATAGTGCAGGGTCACAAGGTGAGCAGTTCTTC
CDR3: CASSPNSAGSQGEQFF